The 11 T cell receptor beta chains listed next were all sequenced from one sample in a study of T cells in Graves' hyperthyroidism and ophthalmopathy. TCR beta CDR3 regions were amplified from RNA. Researchers ran a first-round RT-PCR on the TCR CDR3 using the HTBI primer set. TCRdb independently ran MiXCR on the multiplex PCR reads; one entry per CDR3 protein. This sample yields around 280,000 distinct CDR3 sequences, of which 10% to 15% are seen a single time; 7% to 8.5% belongs to the top ten. Source material: blood. Receptors were obtained from a woman aged 25 to 39 with Graves' hyperthyroidism that later progressed to Graves' ophthalmopathy.

This clonotype was observed a handful of times. V is TRBV9 and J is TRBJ1-2, with 11 bases that match TRBD1. The V segment lost 0 bases and the J segment 2 bases; nucleotides outside the gene matches: 6. In germline, CDR1 is SGDLS, CDR2 YYNGEE. The CDR3 covers 17 residues. The CDR3, as DNA: TGTGCCAGCAGCGTAGGGGACAGGGGGGTTCGGAACTATGGCTACACCTTC. It yields the protein CASSVGDRGVRNYGYTF.

This clonotype was counted at least ten times. The chain couples TRBV3-2 to TRBJ2-7; the DNA was not used to check the table's D call, TRBD2. TRBV3-2 is a recognized pseudogene. The CDR3 has 15 residues. CDR3 protein: CASSLTTSGSYEQYF. In DNA form, the CDR3 reads TGTGCCAGCAGCCTCACGACTAGCGGGAGTTACGAGCAGTACTTC.

The J gene is TRBJ2-7, the V gene TRBV30; 15 nucleotides agree with TRBD2. CDR3 length: 16 amino acids. With V trimmed by 0 bases and J by 2 bases, 2 bases remained unmatched. The V gene's germline CDR1 is GTSNPN and CDR2 SVGIG (reference sequence). CDR3 in amino acids: CAWSVGTSGGTYEQYF. The CDR3 nucleotides are TGTGCCTGGAGTGTCGGGACTAGCGGGGGGACCTACGAGCAGTACTTC.

This clonotype was observed a few times. The CDR3 region has the DNA TGTGCCAGTAGTATGACCGGGACAGAGGAAGCTTTCTTT. This translates into CASSMTGTEEAFF. V is TRBV19 and J is TRBJ1-1, with 7 bases that match TRBD1. The CDR3 length is 13 residues. Germline V gene lookup returns CDR1 LNHDA and CDR2 SQIVND (reference sequence). J lost 8 bases, V lost 3 bases, and 6 bases had no gene match.

This clonotype was detected only a few times. The rearrangement links TRBV4-2 to TRBJ2-1, with 8 bases aligning to TRBD2. The CDR3 runs to 17 residues. CDR1 and CDR2 (germline): LGHNA, YNFKEQ. The trim removed 0 bases at V and 4 bases at J, leaving 8 bases unmatched. CDR3: CASSQEGPGGTYNEQFF. For the CDR3, the DNA is TGTGCCAGCAGCCAAGAGGGGCCGGGGGGGACTTACAATGAGCAGTTCTTC.

This clonotype was recorded at least ten times. The J gene is TRBJ1-3, the V gene TRBV7-8; D gene uncertain. The CDR3 sequence is 14 residues long. Trimming left V 5 bases short and J 9 bases short, with 17 bases between. CDR1 and CDR2 from the germline V gene are SGHVS and FQNEAQ. The CDR3 nucleotides read TGTGCCAGCAGCCCCCGACAAGCTCCGGGCACCATATATTTT. Translation gives CASSPRQAPGTIYF.

This clonotype was counted ten times or more. The chain uses TRBV5-5 and TRBJ1-1; D gene unclear. CDR1 is SGHKS, CDR2 YYEKEE, per germline (reference sequence). This CDR3 is built from 14 residues. V shed 5 bases and J shed 2 bases, with 13 bases lying between them. The CDR3, as DNA: TGTGCCAGCAGATACCGGGATCTAAACACTGAAGCTTTCTTT. Translated: CASRYRDLNTEAFF.

At least ten counts were recorded for this clonotype. This chain connects TRBV15 to TRBJ1-5; no clear D gene. In germline, CDR1 is LNHNV, CDR2 YYDKDF (reference sequence). The V end lost 0 bases, the J end lost 4 bases, and 16 bases lay between the germline ends. This CDR3 has 17 residues. The CDR3 sequence: CATSRDLVLDLNQPQHF. CDR3 sequence (DNA): TGTGCCACCAGCAGAGATTTGGTGTTGGACCTGAATCAGCCCCAGCATTTT. Combining the CDR3 with reference TRBV15 and TRBJ1-5 gives the whole variable domain DAMVIQNPRYQVTQFGKPVTLSCSQTLNHNVMYWYQQKSSQAPKLLFHYYDKDFNNEADTPDNFQSRRPNTSFCFLDIRSPGLGDTAMYLCATSRDLVLDLNQPQHFGDGTRLSIL.

This clonotype was observed a few times. The rearrangement joins TRBV4-1 to TRBJ2-7; the match to TRBD2 covers 10 bases. Germline CDR1 is MGHRA and CDR2 is YSYEKL. Losses at the gene ends were 3 bases for V and 0 bases for J; bases not matched to a gene: 11. CDR3 length: 18 amino acids. Written as DNA, the CDR3 is TGCGCCAGCAGCCACCCTCCAGCGGGGACTAGCGTCTCCTACGAGCAGTACTTC. Protein: CASSHPPAGTSVSYEQYF.

As regards this clonotype: This clone may be a read error of a much larger clone one base away. This chain links TRBV7-8 with TRBJ1-5; tentatively, D is TRBD1 (6 bases). Germline values: CDR1 SGHVS, CDR2 FQNEAQ. The CDR3 is made up of 15 amino acids. This CDR3 reads CASSLVSGVNPPQHF. The CDR3 bases are TGTGCCAGCAGCTTAGTGTCAGGGGTCAATCCGCCCCAGCATTTT.

In this sample, this clonotype turned up many times. The V call is TRBV20-1, the J call TRBJ2-7; D is possibly TRBD2 (5 bases). CDR1 is DFQATT and CDR2 is SNEGSKA in the germline V gene (reference sequence). The CDR3 has 13 residues. V dropped 3 bases and J dropped 2 bases, with 11 bases sitting between them. The CDR3, as DNA: TGCAGTGCTAGTTATGGGAGCCCCTACGAGCAGTACTTC. Protein: CSASYGSPYEQYF.